This passage covers 9 T cell receptor beta chains from one sample sequenced in a study of OX40 agonist ivuxolimab in advanced cancers. The library was prepared using the immunoSEQ multiplex PCR assay. TCRdb re-hosts the immuneACCESS table, in-frame sequences only. Its copies lack some clones; in the studies checked, an unresolved V gene accounts for under half of them, and the cause for the rest is not known. For this sample the table gives under 100,000 clones, of which roughly nine tenths were detected only once. The ten top clones hold 2% to 3% of the sample. This sample comprised CD4+ or CD8+ T cells sorted from blood, obtained in a trial of the OX40 agonist ivuxolimab. Source of these receptors: an adult with an advanced solid tumor such as melanoma, head and neck, liver or kidney cancer.

The chain employs TRBV21-1 and TRBJ2-1; the table's TRBD2 call for D was not verified on the DNA. TRBV21-1 is described as a pseudogene. This CDR3 is built from 15 residues. The CDR3 here is CASNKGAGGGNEQFF. The CDR3 DNA is TGTGCCAGCAATAAGGGGGCGGGAGGGGGCAATGAGCAGTTCTTC.

V is TRBV19 and J is TRBJ2-7; tentative D call: TRBD1 (6 bases). Looked up from germline, CDR1 is LNHDA and CDR2 is SQIVND (reference sequence). V shed 10 bases and J shed 2 bases, with 15 bases lying between them. The CDR3 is 13 amino acids. The CDR3 protein is CATSTGPTYEQYF. The CDR3 DNA reads as TGTGCCACTTCGACAGGTCCCACCTACGAGCAGTACTTC.

The rearrangement uses TRBV29-1 and TRBJ2-5; 12 bases are a match to TRBD2. The CDR3 consists of 13 residues. CDR1 and CDR2 (germline): SQVTM, ANQGSEA. V shed 6 bases and J 5 bases; nucleotides not matched to a gene: 4. The CDR3 DNA sequence: TGCAGCGTCTCCGGGACTAGCGGGGAGACCCAGTACTTC. Translation gives CSVSGTSGETQYF.

This sequence joins TRBV11-3 and TRBJ2-1; D possibly corresponds to TRBD2 (6 bases). Trimming shortened V by 1 base and J by 1 base, and 8 bases separated the two germline ends. This CDR3 spans 15 amino acids. CDR1 and CDR2 (germline): SGHNT, YENEEA. CDR3 nucleotides: TGTGCCAGCAGCTTAGGGCGGGAATCCTACAATGAGCAGTTCTTC. Translated, it gives CASSLGRESYNEQFF.

The chain uses TRBV5-6 and TRBJ2-7; no definite D call. The ends were cut back, 2 bases at V and 2 bases at J, with 8 bases in the middle. The germline CDR1 and CDR2 sequences are SGHDT and YYEEEE. There are 13 residues in the CDR3. CDR3 DNA sequence: TGTGCCAGCAGCTTACAATGGGCCTACGAGCAGTACTTC. Translated: CASSLQWAYEQYF.

The V and J genes are TRBV5-1 and TRBJ2-1, with D perhaps given as TRBD1 or TRBD2 (5 bases each). The CDR3 is 15 amino acids. V was clipped by 4 bases and J by 8 bases, with 19 bases between them. Germline CDR1 is SGHRS and CDR2 is YFSETQ. CDR3 sequence (DNA): TGCGCCAGCAGCGTCGGGACCTCCCAAACCTATGAGCAGTTCTTC. Its protein product is CASSVGTSQTYEQFF.

The chain couples TRBV6-1 to TRBJ1-5; D not certain. The germline gives CDR1 MNHNS, CDR2 SASEGT. V was shortened by 6 bases and J by 7 bases, with 13 bases between the two germline ends. The CDR3 contains 13 residues. The CDR3 is CASSLDVGQPQHF. DNA for the CDR3: TGTGCCAGCAGCTTGGATGTGGGGCAGCCCCAGCATTTT.

CDR3: CASSYAGANEKLFF. CDR3 DNA sequence: TGTGCCAGCAGTTATGCAGGGGCTAATGAAAAACTGTTTTTT. V and J are TRBV6-6 and TRBJ1-4, with D possibly being TRBD1 (6 bases). From germline, CDR1 is MNHNY and CDR2 SVGAGI (reference sequence). The CDR3 has 14 residues. The ends were cut back, 3 bases at V and 3 bases at J, with 8 bases in the middle.

This clone came up once. The chain couples TRBV5-1 to TRBJ1-4; D gene uncertain. Trimming left V 0 bases short and J 2 bases short, with 2 bases between. Germline V gene lookup returns CDR1 SGHRS and CDR2 YFSETQ. The CDR3 is made up of 13 amino acids. This CDR3 is CASSLGTNEKLFF. The CDR3 DNA follows: TGCGCCAGCAGCTTGGGGACTAATGAAAAACTGTTTTTT. Supplemented by reference TRBV5-1 and TRBJ1-4, the full variable domain reads KAGVTQTPRYLIKTRGQQVTLSCSPISGHRSVSWYQQTPGQGLQFLFEYFSETQRNKGNFPGRFSGRQFSNSRSEMNVSTLELGDSALYLCASSLGTNEKLFFGSGTQLSVL.